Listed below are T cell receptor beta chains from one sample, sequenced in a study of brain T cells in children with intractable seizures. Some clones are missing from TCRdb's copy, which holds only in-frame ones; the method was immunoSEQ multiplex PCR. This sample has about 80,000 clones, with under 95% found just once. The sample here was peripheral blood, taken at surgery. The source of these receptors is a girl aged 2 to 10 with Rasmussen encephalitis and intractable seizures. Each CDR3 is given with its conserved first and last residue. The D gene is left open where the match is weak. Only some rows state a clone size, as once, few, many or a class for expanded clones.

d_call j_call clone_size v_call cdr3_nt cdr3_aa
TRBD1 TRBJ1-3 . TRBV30 TGTGCGAAACAGGGGTCGACTGGAAACACCATATATTTT CAKQGSTGNTIYF
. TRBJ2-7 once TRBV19 TGTGCCAGTAGTTTGAGGGGACCCTACGAGCAGTACTTC CASSLRGPYEQYF
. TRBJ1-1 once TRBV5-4 TGTGCCAGCAGCCCCCGAGTCCGGGCCACTGAAGCTTTCTTT CASSPRVRATEAFF
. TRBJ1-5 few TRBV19 TGTGCCAGTAGTCTTACAGGTAATCAGCCCCAGCATTTT CASSLTGNQPQHF
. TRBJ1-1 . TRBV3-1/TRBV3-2 TGTGCCAGCAGCCCCCCTCAGTGGGGGCGCGAAGCTTTCTTT CASSPPQWGREAFF
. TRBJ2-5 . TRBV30 TGTGCCTGGAGGCGACTATCAGGAGAGACCCAGTACTTC CAWRRLSGETQYF
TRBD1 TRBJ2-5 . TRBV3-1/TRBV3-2 TGTGCCAGCAGCCTAGGGGGCTTCCAAGAGACCCAGTACTTC CASSLGGFQETQYF
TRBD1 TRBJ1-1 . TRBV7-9 TGTGCCAGCAGCTTGGGGACAGGTGAAGCTTTCTTT CASSLGTGEAFF
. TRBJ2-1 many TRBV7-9 TGTGCCAGCAGCTCACCGGGACTTAGGAATGAGCAGTTCTTC CASSSPGLRNEQFF
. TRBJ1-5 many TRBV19 TGTGCCAGTAGACGAACCCAGGGCGATCAGCCCCAGCATTTT CASRRTQGDQPQHF
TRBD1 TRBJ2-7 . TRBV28 TGTGCCAGCAGCTCTGACAGGGGCTACGAGCAGTACTTC CASSSDRGYEQYF
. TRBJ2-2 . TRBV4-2 TGTGCCAGCAGCCCCGAGCTAGCCAAACTCACCGGGGAGCTGTTTTTT CASSPELAKLTGELFF
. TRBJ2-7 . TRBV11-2 TGTGCCAGCAGCTACCTTAGAGACAGAGTCTCCTACGAGCAGTACTTC CASSYLRDRVSYEQYF
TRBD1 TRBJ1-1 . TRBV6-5 TGTGCCAGCACCTACACAGGGGGGACTGAAGCTTTCTTT CASTYTGGTEAFF
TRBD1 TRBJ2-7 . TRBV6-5 TGTGCCAGCAGTTACTCGAGGGACAGAACCTACGAGCAGTACTTC CASSYSRDRTYEQYF
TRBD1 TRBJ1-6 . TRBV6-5 TGTGCCAGCAGGGACAGGGCGGACTCGCCCCTCCACTTT CASRDRADSPLHF